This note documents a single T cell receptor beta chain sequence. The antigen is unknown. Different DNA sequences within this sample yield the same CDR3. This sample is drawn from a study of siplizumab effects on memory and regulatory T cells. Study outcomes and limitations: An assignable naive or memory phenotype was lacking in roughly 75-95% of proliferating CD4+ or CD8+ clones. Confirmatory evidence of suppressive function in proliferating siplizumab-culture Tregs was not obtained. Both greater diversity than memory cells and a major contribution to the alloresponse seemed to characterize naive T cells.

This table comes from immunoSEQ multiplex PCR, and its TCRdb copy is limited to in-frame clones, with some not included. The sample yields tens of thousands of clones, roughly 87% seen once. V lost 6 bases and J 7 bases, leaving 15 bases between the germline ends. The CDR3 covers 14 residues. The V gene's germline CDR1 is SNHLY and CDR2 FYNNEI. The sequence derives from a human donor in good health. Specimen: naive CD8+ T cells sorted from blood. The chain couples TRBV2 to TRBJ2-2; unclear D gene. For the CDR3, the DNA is TGTGCCAGCAGGGAGACACGGTCAGGCGGGGAGCTGTTTTTT. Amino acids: CASRETRSGGELFF.